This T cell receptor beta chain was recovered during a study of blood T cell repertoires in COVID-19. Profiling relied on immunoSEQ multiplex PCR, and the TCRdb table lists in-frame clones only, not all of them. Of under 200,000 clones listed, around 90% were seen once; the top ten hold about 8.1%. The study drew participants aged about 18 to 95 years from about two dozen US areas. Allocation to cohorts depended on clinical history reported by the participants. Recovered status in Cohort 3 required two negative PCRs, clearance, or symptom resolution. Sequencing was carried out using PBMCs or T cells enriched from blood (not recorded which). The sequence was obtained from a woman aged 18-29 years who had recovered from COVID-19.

The CDR3 nucleotides are TGTGCCAGCAGTTTATCGGGACAGGGGGAATCTGGGGCCCAGCATTTT. Translating gives CASSLSGQGESGAQHF. V and J are TRBV28 and TRBJ1-5; 11 positions agree with TRBD1. The V gene end was trimmed by 1 base and the J gene end by 11 bases; junction bases not matched to a gene: 10. The CDR3 is made up of 16 amino acids. CDR1 and CDR2 from the germline V gene are MDHEN and SYDVKM.